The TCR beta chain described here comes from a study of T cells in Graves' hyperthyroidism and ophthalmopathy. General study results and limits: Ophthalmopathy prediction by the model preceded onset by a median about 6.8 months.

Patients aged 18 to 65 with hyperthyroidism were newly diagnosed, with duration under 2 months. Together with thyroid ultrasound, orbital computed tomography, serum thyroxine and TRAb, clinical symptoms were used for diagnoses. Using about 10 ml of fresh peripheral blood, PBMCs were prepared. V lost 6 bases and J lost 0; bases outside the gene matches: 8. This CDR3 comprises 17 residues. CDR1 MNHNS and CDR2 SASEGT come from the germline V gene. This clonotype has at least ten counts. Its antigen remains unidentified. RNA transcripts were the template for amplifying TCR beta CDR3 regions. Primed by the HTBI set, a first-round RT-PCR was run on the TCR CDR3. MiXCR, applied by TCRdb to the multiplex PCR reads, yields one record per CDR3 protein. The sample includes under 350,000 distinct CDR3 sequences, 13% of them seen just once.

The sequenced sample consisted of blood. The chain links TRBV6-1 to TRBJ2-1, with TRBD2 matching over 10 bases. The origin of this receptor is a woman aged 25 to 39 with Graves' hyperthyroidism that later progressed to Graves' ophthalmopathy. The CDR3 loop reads CASSPGLATTSYNEQFF. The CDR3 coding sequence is TGTGCCAGCAGCCCGGGACTAGCGACTACCTCCTACAATGAGCAGTTCTTC.